The clone carrying this T cell receptor beta chain was seen only once. The antigen is unknown. V lost 3 bases, J lost 3 bases, and 9 bases lay in between. The CDR3 has 13 residues. Looked up from germline, CDR1 is MDHEN and CDR2 is SYDVKM. The data were taken from a study of cytotoxic CD8 clonotypes in ibrutinib-treated CLL. Overall study results and limits: Before falling back toward baseline at progression, clonality had risen at the time of ibrutinib response.

This table comes from immunoSEQ multiplex PCR, and its TCRdb copy is limited to in-frame clones, with some not included. Of 130,000 or so clones in the sample, 70% to 90% are singletons; the top ten hold under 2.5%. J is TRBJ2-7 and V is TRBV28; D gene ambiguous. The specimen comprised PBMCs, sampled after 24 months of ibrutinib treatment. This TCR was sampled from a human donor with chronic lymphocytic leukemia. The CDR3 reads CASSFVRGYEQYF. DNA for the CDR3: TGTGCCAGCAGTTTCGTGAGAGGCTACGAGCAGTACTTC. Drawing the rest from reference TRBV28 and TRBJ2-7, the complete variable domain is DVKVTQSSRYLVKRTGEKVFLECVQDMDHENMFWYRQDPGLGLRLIYFSYDVKMKEKGDIPEGYSVSREKKERFSLILESASTNQTSMYLCASSFVRGYEQYFGPGTRLTVT.